The 13 T cell receptor beta chains in this list originate from one sample, sequenced in a study of cytomegalovirus exposure and HLA in healthy donors. The PCR had 60 Vbeta and 13 Jbeta primers. Only in-frame clones appear in the TCRdb table, and some are missing; sequencing was by immunoSEQ multiplex PCR. The sample has more than 100,000 clones, about 78% seen once. Sequencing used PBMCs. Source of these receptors: a man between 50 and 59 years old in good health and CMV-seropositive.

The gene calls are TRBV14 and TRBJ2-7; possible D gene TRBD1, 6 bases. Germline lookup yields CDR1 SGHDN and CDR2 FVKESK. V lost 4 bases and J lost 2, with 6 bases in between. This CDR3 contains 12 residues. The CDR3 spells CASSRTAYEQYF. The CDR3 DNA reads as TGTGCCAGCAGCCGGACAGCCTACGAGCAGTACTTC.

This chain uses TRBV18 with TRBJ2-1, with 8 bases fitting TRBD2. V was clipped by 3 bases and J by 7 bases; unmatched bases: 5. The germline V gene has CDR1 KGHSH and CDR2 LQKENI. This CDR3 region has 14 residues. As DNA, the CDR3 is TGTGCCAGCTCACCCGTCCCGGGAGGGAATGAGCAGTTCTTC. Translated: CASSPVPGGNEQFF.

The chain is built from TRBV5-1 and TRBJ1-1; 7 bases fit TRBD1. Germline V lookup: CDR1 SGHRS, CDR2 YFSETQ. V lost 4 bases and J lost 5; bases outside the gene matches: 5. The CDR3 length is 13 residues. This CDR3 is CASSPDRDTEAFF. For the CDR3, the DNA is TGCGCCAGCAGCCCCGACAGGGATACTGAAGCTTTCTTT.

The rearrangement uses TRBV5-1 and TRBJ2-1; TRBD2 agrees at 11 bases. The V segment lost 2 bases and the J segment 6 bases; nucleotides outside the gene matches: 4. Germline loops: CDR1 SGHRS, CDR2 YFSETQ. The CDR3 consists of 15 residues. CDR3 DNA: TGCGCCAGCAGCTTAGGACTAGCGGGCCTCAATGAGCAGTTCTTC. It is translated as CASSLGLAGLNEQFF.

This clone was observed a single time. This chain links TRBV6-1 with TRBJ2-7, with 9 positions matching TRBD2. The CDR3 has 14 residues. Germline V gene data show CDR1 as MNHNS and CDR2 as SASEGT. V lost 7 bases and J lost 4; bases outside the gene matches: 8. Written as DNA, the CDR3 is TGTGCCAGCATGGTGGCTAGCGGGGCGTACGAGCAGTACTTC. The encoded protein is CASMVASGAYEQYF.

The genes are TRBV6-1 and TRBJ1-1, with 7 bases fitting TRBD1. V shed 4 bases, J shed 3 bases, and the junction held 14 bases outside the gene matches. This CDR3 spans 17 amino acids. Germline CDR1 reads MNHNS; CDR2 reads SASEGT. The CDR3 region has the DNA TGTGCCAGCAGTGCCCTCCAGGGGGTGGTAGGACACACTGAAGCTTTCTTT. Translated, it gives CASSALQGVVGHTEAFF.

This clone was seen just once. This CDR3 reads CASSQGHPGVARRYNEQFF. CDR3 DNA sequence: TGCGCCAGCAGCCAAGGGCATCCCGGAGTAGCGAGACGCTACAATGAGCAGTTCTTC. The J gene is TRBJ2-1, the V gene TRBV4-1; D may be TRBD2 (5 bases). The CDR3 is made up of 19 amino acids. Germline V gene data show CDR1 as MGHRA and CDR2 as YSYEKL. V lost 1 base and J 3 bases, leaving 22 bases between the germline ends.

CDR3 loop: CASSLAGGTGGGEQFF. The CDR3 bases are TGTGCCAGCAGCTTAGCCGGAGGGACAGGGGGCGGTGAGCAGTTCTTC. The chain employs TRBV7-9 and TRBJ2-1; 12 bases align to TRBD1. The CDR3 is 16 amino acids. Germline V CDR1 and CDR2: SEHNR, FQNEAQ (reference sequence). The V and J ends lost 0 bases and 9 bases, in that order; junction bases with no gene match: 6.

The V gene is TRBV5-1, the J gene TRBJ2-1; unclear D gene. V lost 4 bases to trimming and J lost 0 bases, with 11 bases between them. CDR1 and CDR2 from the germline V gene are SGHRS and YFSETQ. The CDR3 runs 15 residues. CDR3: CASSLHLGSYNEQFF. CDR3 in DNA: TGCGCCAGCAGCCTCCATCTAGGCTCCTACAATGAGCAGTTCTTC.

The J gene is TRBJ1-5, the V gene TRBV29-1; a weak D match, TRBD1 (6 bases). CDR3 length: 16 residues. CDR1 SQVTM and CDR2 ANQGSEA come from the germline V gene. V was trimmed by 6 bases and J by 2 bases, leaving 20 bases between them. CDR3 amino acids: CSVLLPPGAGNQPQHF. CDR3 DNA: TGCAGCGTACTCCTCCCCCCAGGGGCCGGCAATCAGCCCCAGCATTTT.

This clone has a handful of counts. The CDR3: CASLPGGITEAFF. The CDR3 DNA sequence: TGTGCCAGCCTACCAGGGGGAATCACTGAAGCTTTCTTT. V gene TRBV28 combines with J gene TRBJ1-1, with 7 bases lining up with TRBD1. The CDR3 is made up of 13 amino acids. The V gene's germline CDR1 is MDHEN and CDR2 SYDVKM. V was clipped by 8 bases and J by 4 bases; unmatched bases: 7.

This sequence joins TRBV2 and TRBJ2-1; D not certain. Germline assignment: CDR1 SNHLY and CDR2 FYNNEI. The CDR3 loop spans 12 amino acids. V shed 3 bases and J shed 9 bases, with 9 bases lying between them. Written as DNA, the CDR3 is TGTGCCAGCAGTGAGTTGACTGGTGAGCAGTTCTTC. Translation gives CASSELTGEQFF.

The V call is TRBV9, the J call TRBJ1-2, with 10 bases matching TRBD1. Germline V gives CDR1 SGDLS, CDR2 YYNGEE. The V and J ends lost 2 bases and 3 bases, in that order; junction bases with no gene match: 4. CDR3 length equals 15 residues. The CDR3 region has the DNA TGTGCCAGCAGCGTGACAGGGGGCGCTCACTATGGCTACACCTTC. Residues: CASSVTGGAHYGYTF.